The T cell receptor (beta chain) under discussion was sequenced for a study of blood T cells in healthy people across ages. Across the whole study: Capturing about one barcoded beta molecule per two T cells was achieved by template switching. Findings of the study overall: Considered underestimates were the diversity estimates obtained from one million T cells. Unknown CMV status may confound age-related changes in expanded clones.

Using a J-beta primer mix together with a sample-barcoded 5' primer, a second PCR was run for about 6 to 12 cycles. Each CDR3 protein gets one entry after TCRdb re-called the 5' RACE reads with MiXCR. The data contain under 2,000,000 distinct CDR3 sequences, about 50% of them singletons. As concerns this clonotype: Its target is unknown.

Isolation of PBMCs gave at least 7 million cells per sample. The V gene's germline CDR1 is LNHDA and CDR2 SQIVND (reference sequence). Trimming took off 4 bases at V and 5 bases at J, with 14 bases between the two ends. The CDR3 length is 14 residues. The receptor was isolated from a woman aged 40-49 years in good health. Sequenced: blood. This chain connects TRBV19 to TRBJ1-1; D unresolved. CDR3 coding DNA: TGTGCCAGTAGTAACAATCCGACGGGAACTGAAGCTTTCTTT. Translating gives CASSNNPTGTEAFF.